This T cell receptor (beta chain) was recovered during a study of identical twins. TCRdb re-called the 5' RACE reads with MiXCR, one entry per CDR3 protein. The table records about 890,000 distinct CDR3 sequences, approximately 13% of them present only once. This clonotype came up a few times. Its antigen is undetermined. Germline lookup yields CDR1 ENHRY and CDR2 SYGVKD. The CDR3 totals 13 residues. V was shortened by 7 bases and J by 7 bases, with 14 bases between the two germline ends. Study-wide results and caveats: Insertions were fewer in abundant cord blood beta clonotypes, whereas memory repertoires showed none of this pattern. Invariant MAIT and iNKT cells could partly confound zero-insertion analyses.

These records were also assigned to another study, of yellow fever vaccine responses in identical twins.

The sequenced material came from PBMCs. This clonotype was sampled from a woman aged 18-29 years in good health. This chain joins TRBV10-3 and TRBJ2-1; the D gene could be TRBD1 or TRBD2 (5 bases each). The CDR3 protein is CAIKGEWGNEQFF. The CDR3 DNA sequence: TGTGCCATCAAAGGGGAGTGGGGGAATGAGCAGTTCTTC.